This TCR beta chain was captured by sequencing in a study of PD-1 blockade in classical Hodgkin lymphoma. Whole-study context: Patients got intravenous nivolumab 3 mg/kg every 2 weeks.

The study's findings and limits: Reports described newly diagnosed patients as having lower baseline TCR diversity than healthy donors. For complete responders, baseline diversity was comparable to that of newly diagnosed patients.

This clone was seen more than once but under ten times. Its specificity is unknown. The CDR3 sequence is 15 residues long. The ends were cut back, 0 bases at V and 8 bases at J, with 14 bases in the middle. Looked up from germline, CDR1 is ENHRY and CDR2 is SYGVKD. All patients relapsed after autologous stem cell transplantation, and brentuximab vedotin exposure varied. Profiled with immunoSEQ multiplex PCR; TCRdb holds only in-frame clones, not every one. The sample includes some 150,000 clones, about four fifths seen only once; the top ten take 9.2%. The sequence came from a human donor with classical Hodgkin lymphoma. Specimen: peripheral blood mononuclear cells (PBMCs), collected before the second cycle of nivolumab. This chain joins TRBV10-3 and TRBJ1-5, with D tentatively TRBD1 (5 bases). The CDR3 DNA follows: TGTGCCATCAGTGAGTCGAAAGGGCGGGGGGAGCCCCAGCATTTT. Encoded protein: CAISESKGRGEPQHF.